The 5 T cell receptor beta chains given below trace back to one sample, sequenced in a study of OX40 agonist ivuxolimab in advanced cancers. Data came from immunoSEQ multiplex PCR; TCRdb stores just in-frame clones and leaves some out. The sample consists of tens of thousands of clones, 84% of them appearing once. The sample was CD4+ or CD8+ T cells sorted from blood, taken in a trial of the OX40 agonist ivuxolimab. These receptors were taken from an adult with an advanced solid tumor such as melanoma, head and neck, liver or kidney cancer.

This chain connects TRBV7-2 to TRBJ1-1, with D possibly being TRBD1 (5 bases). Germline CDR1 SGHTA, CDR2 FQGNSA. Deletions cut 5 bases from V and 1 base from J, with 11 bases between. The CDR3 extends over 14 amino acids. CDR3 residues: CASSRLTGNTEAFF. In nucleotides, the CDR3 is TGTGCCAGCAGCCGACTAACAGGGAACACTGAAGCTTTCTTT.

V and J are TRBV6-6 and TRBJ2-7; a possible D gene is TRBD2 (6 bases). Trimming cost V 0 bases and J 6 bases, with 9 bases left between them. This CDR3 is built from 13 residues. Germline CDR1 is MNHNY and CDR2 is SVGAGI (reference sequence). CDR3 sequence: CASSYSTSGEQYF. The CDR3 coding sequence is TGTGCCAGCAGTTACTCGACTAGTGGCGAGCAGTACTTC.

The rearrangement links TRBV4-2 to TRBJ2-7; 7 bases agree with TRBD1. Germline V gives CDR1 LGHNA, CDR2 YNFKEQ. With 7 bases clipped from V and 5 bases from J, the junction kept 14 bases outside the gene matches. The CDR3 has 15 residues. The CDR3 here is CASTSQDRLRNEQYF. In DNA, the CDR3 is TGTGCCAGCACCTCTCAGGACAGGCTGAGGAACGAGCAGTACTTC.

Points on this clone: Additional DNA sequences in this sample encode the identical CDR3. The chain has TRBV19 and TRBJ2-7, with unresolved D. Trimming removed 2 bases at V and 6 bases at J, with 11 bases between. Germline V gene lookup returns CDR1 LNHDA and CDR2 SQIVND (reference sequence). The CDR3 is 13 amino acids. The CDR3 DNA sequence: TGTGCCAGTAGTATAAGGGAAGGGCTCGAGCAGTACTTC. It specifies CASSIREGLEQYF.

The V call is TRBV19, the J call TRBJ2-5, with TRBD2 matching 8 bases. J gave up 5 bases and V 9 bases, and 11 bases lay outside the gene matches. Germline-derived CDR1 and CDR2 are LNHDA and SQIVND (reference sequence). The CDR3 runs 14 residues. The CDR3 DNA reads TGTGCCAGCAGACCGGGACTAGATGTGGAGACCCAGTACTTC. The encoded protein is CASRPGLDVETQYF. Using reference TRBV19 and TRBJ2-5 for the parts outside the CDR3, the full variable domain is DGGITQSPKYLFRKEGQNVTLSCEQNLNHDAMYWYRQDPGQGLRLIYYSQIVNDFQKGDIAEGYSVSREKKESFPLTVTSAQKNPTAFYLCASRPGLDVETQYFGPGTRLLVL.